One and the same sample provided the 12 T cell receptor beta chains below, sequenced in a study of blood T cell repertoires in COVID-19. Produced via immunoSEQ multiplex PCR; TCRdb's table is partial and in-frame only. This table holds 180,000 or so clones, 81% found once. The sample consisted of peripheral blood. These receptors were collected from a woman aged 40 to 50 with COVID-19, enrolled during active disease.

This sequence joins TRBV7-6 and TRBJ2-3; D not resolved. This CDR3 contains 13 residues. Germline V gene lookup returns CDR1 SGHVS and CDR2 FNYEAQ. The ends were cut back, 6 bases at V and 1 base at J, with 8 bases in the middle. The CDR3 here is CASSRHGTDTQYF. CDR3 sequence (DNA): TGTGCCAGCAGTCGACACGGCACAGATACGCAGTATTTT.

The genes are TRBV30 and TRBJ2-7; 9 bases are a match to TRBD1. The CDR3 is 15 amino acids. Germline lookup yields CDR1 GTSNPN and CDR2 SVGIG (reference sequence). Trimming at V came to 0 bases and at J to 2 bases, leaving 5 bases not matched to a gene. CDR3 nucleotides: TGTGCCTGGAGTGTAAGGGGACAGGGCCCCTACGAGCAGTACTTC. It encodes CAWSVRGQGPYEQYF.

The CDR3 DNA reads TGTGCCAGCCACCGGGACAGGGGGCGAAATGAAAAACTGTTTTTT. As protein: CASHRDRGRNEKLFF. The genes are TRBV2 and TRBJ1-4; TRBD1 matches 12 bases. This CDR3 has 15 residues. V shed 8 bases and J 5 bases; nucleotides not matched to a gene: 6. In germline, CDR1 is SNHLY, CDR2 FYNNEI.

V is TRBV11-2 and J is TRBJ1-2, with D perhaps TRBD1 (5 bases). The germline V and J ends were trimmed by 3 bases and 0 bases, with 17 bases remaining between them. Germline values: CDR1 SGHAT, CDR2 FQNNGV. The CDR3 totals 17 residues. The CDR3 DNA reads as TGTGCCAGCAGCTTCCCATCCACAGGTGTAGCTAACTATGGCTACACCTTC. This sequence encodes CASSFPSTGVANYGYTF.

This clone was counted between two and nine times. This chain joins TRBV28 and TRBJ2-1, with 11 bases identical to TRBD2. The CDR3 extends over 18 amino acids. The germline V gene has CDR1 MDHEN and CDR2 SYDVKM. Trimming removed 5 bases from V and 0 bases from J; junction bases left unmatched: 9. The DNA of the CDR3 is TGTGCCAGCAGTCTCGGGACTAGCGGCTACCTCTCCTACAATGAGCAGTTCTTC. It is translated as CASSLGTSGYLSYNEQFF.

V and J are TRBV19 and TRBJ2-7, with 8 bases matching TRBD1. This CDR3 has 12 residues. V shed 4 bases, J shed 4 bases, and the junction held 0 bases outside the gene matches. Germline V gene lookup returns CDR1 LNHDA and CDR2 SQIVND (reference sequence). CDR3 nucleotide sequence: TGTGCCAGTAGTAGGACAGGGTACGAGCAGTACTTC. Translated, it gives CASSRTGYEQYF.

V and J are TRBV6-6 and TRBJ2-1, with 8 nucleotides matching TRBD2. Unmatched junction bases numbered 13, after V lost 4 bases and J lost 8 bases. CDR1 MNHNY and CDR2 SVGAGI come from the germline V gene (reference sequence). The CDR3 has 16 residues. The CDR3 DNA sequence: TGTGCCAGCAGTTCCCCCCCGGGGGGGGCTAGGGATGAGCAGTTCTTC. The encoded protein is CASSSPPGGARDEQFF.

The V call is TRBV19, the J call TRBJ2-2; 7 bases are a match to TRBD1. CDR1 and CDR2 (germline): LNHDA, SQIVND (reference sequence). Trimming took 4 bases from V and 6 from J; bases not matched to a gene: 2. This CDR3 has 13 residues. This CDR3 is CASSTTGAGELFF. The DNA for the CDR3 is TGTGCCAGTAGTACTACAGGGGCCGGGGAGCTGTTTTTT.

The CDR3 loop is CASRGEDEKLFF. The CDR3 DNA sequence: TGTGCCAGCAGGGGGGAGGATGAAAAACTGTTTTTT. The genes are TRBV27 and TRBJ1-4; maybe TRBD1 (5 bases). The V and J ends lost 6 bases and 6 bases respectively, with 8 bases between them. The germline V gene encodes CDR1 MNHEY and CDR2 SMNVEV (reference sequence). The CDR3 is 12 amino acids.

The chain joins TRBV2 to TRBJ2-1; 7 nucleotides align to TRBD1. Germline V CDR1 and CDR2: SNHLY, FYNNEI. J was trimmed by 4 bases and V by 6 bases; bases with no gene match: 3. CDR3 length: 13 residues. In nucleotides, the CDR3 is TGTGCCAGCAGACAGGGGCTATACAATGAGCAGTTCTTC. Its translation: CASRQGLYNEQFF.

This clone was detected once. J is TRBJ2-3 and V is TRBV11-1; 8 bases are shared with TRBD2. V was pared by 2 bases and J by 11 bases, with 3 bases of the junction left unmatched. Germline lookup yields CDR1 SGHAT and CDR2 FQDESV (reference sequence). The CDR3 contains 12 residues. The CDR3, as DNA: TGTGCCAGCAGCTTACCGGGAGGGGTGCAGTATTTT. Translated: CASSLPGGVQYF.

The J gene is TRBJ2-7, the V gene TRBV28; D uncertain. CDR3 length equals 13 residues. Germline loops: CDR1 MDHEN, CDR2 SYDVKM. V gave up 6 bases and J gave up 6 bases, with 15 bases separating them. The CDR3 reads CASSTPLPGEQYF. Here the CDR3 DNA reads TGTGCCAGCAGCACCCCTTTGCCGGGCGAGCAGTACTTC.